Listed below are T cell receptor beta chains from one sample, sequenced in a study of Ad26.COV2.S vaccination and SARS-CoV-2 variants. Generated by immunoSEQ multiplex PCR, the TCRdb table keeps only in-frame clones and is missing some. This sample carries 350,000 to 500,000 clones, around 90% of them seen once, and the ten largest clones take about 4.1%. Source: peripheral blood, taken in a trial of Ad26.COV2.S vaccine versus placebo. These receptors all come from a person between 18 and 65 years old who received the Ad26.COV2.S COVID-19 vaccine or a placebo. CDR3s include the opening cysteine and the closing phenylalanine or tryptophan. The D gene is left open where the match is weak. Part of the rows lack a size; the others show once, few, many or a class for expanded clones.

CDR3aa,CDR3nt,v_gene,abundance,j_gene,d_gene
CATSVRLAGGQETQYF,TGTGCCACCAGCGTTAGACTAGCGGGAGGGCAAGAGACCCAGTACTTC,TRBV15,NA,TRBJ2-5,TRBD2
CASSLYRGSGYTF,TGTGCCAGCAGTTTATACAGGGGGTCTGGCTACACCTTC,TRBV12-3/TRBV12-4,NA,TRBJ1-2,TRBD1
CASSYSKGQGAGKLFF,TGTGCCAGCAGTTACTCGAAAGGGCAGGGGGCCGGAAAACTGTTTTTT,TRBV6-5,NA,TRBJ1-4,TRBD1
CASSLVTGGADEQFF,TGTGCCAGCAGCTTGGTGACAGGGGGCGCCGATGAGCAGTTCTTC,TRBV5-5,NA,TRBJ2-1,TRBD1
CASSPQREGRNEQFF,TGTGCCAGCAGCCCCCAGCGGGAGGGCCGCAATGAGCAGTTCTTC,TRBV7-3,few,TRBJ2-1,TRBD2
CASSSPGSYEQYF,TGTGCCAGCAGCTCCCCCGGCTCCTACGAGCAGTACTTC,TRBV11-2,NA,TRBJ2-7,NA
CASSSGQNTGELFF,TGTGCCAGCAGCTCGGGACAGAACACCGGGGAGCTGTTTTTT,TRBV7-3,NA,TRBJ2-2,NA
CASSQQLAGGNTGELFF,TGTGCCAGCAGCCAACAGTTGGCGGGAGGGAACACCGGGGAGCTGTTTTTT,TRBV4-2,NA,TRBJ2-2,TRBD2
CASSYELAATGELFF,TGTGCCAGCAGTTACGAGCTAGCGGCTACCGGGGAGCTGTTTTTT,TRBV6-5,NA,TRBJ2-2,TRBD2
CASSPGQSYEQYF,TGTGCCAGCAGTCCGGGACAGTCCTACGAGCAGTACTTC,TRBV28,NA,TRBJ2-7,TRBD1
CASSAQEETQYF,TGCGCCAGCAGCGCGCAAGAAGAGACCCAGTACTTC,TRBV5-1,NA,TRBJ2-5,NA
CASSLRFGGNTGELFF,TGTGCCAGCAGCTTACGGTTTGGAGGGAACACCGGGGAGCTGTTTTTT,TRBV7-2,NA,TRBJ2-2,NA
CASSIDRGPVWEQYF,TGTGCCAGCAGTATCGACAGGGGCCCGGTATGGGAGCAGTACTTC,TRBV27,NA,TRBJ2-7,TRBD1
CAISEVGGNNSPLHF,TGTGCCATCAGTGAGGTCGGAGGGAACAATTCACCCCTCCACTTT,TRBV10-3,NA,TRBJ1-6,NA
CASSLYQLGYEQYF,TGTGCCAGCAGTTTATACCAGCTCGGCTACGAGCAGTACTTC,TRBV27,NA,TRBJ2-7,NA
CASTQMEGAAFF,TGTGCCAGCACCCAAATGGAGGGGGCCGCTTTCTTT,TRBV21-1,NA,TRBJ1-1,NA
CASSELAVTYEQYF,TGTGCCAGCAGTGAATTGGCGGTTACCTACGAGCAGTACTTC,TRBV2,NA,TRBJ2-7,NA
CASSVVEDPGNTIYF,TGTGCCAGCAGCGTAGTGGAGGACCCTGGAAACACCATATATTTT,TRBV9,NA,TRBJ1-3,NA
CASSFSYGYTF,TGTGCCAGCTCGTTTAGCTATGGCTACACCTTC,TRBV2,few,TRBJ1-2,NA
CASSVASGGWNTEAFF,TGTGCCAGCAGCGTAGCGTCGGGGGGCTGGAACACTGAAGCTTTCTTT,TRBV9,NA,TRBJ1-1,NA
CASSPQGISGNTIYF,TGTGCCAGCAGTCCACAGGGGATCTCTGGAAACACCATATATTTT,TRBV6-5,once,TRBJ1-3,TRBD1
CASSSGLAGGYEQYF,TGTGCCAGCAGTTCCGGACTAGCGGGAGGATACGAGCAGTACTTC,TRBV27,once,TRBJ2-7,TRBD2
CASSPRETGELFF,TGTGCCAGCTCACCACGGGAAACCGGGGAGCTGTTTTTT,TRBV18,NA,TRBJ2-2,NA
CASSILGLSKDTQYF,TGTGCCAGTAGTATCTTGGGTCTGAGCAAAGATACGCAGTATTTT,TRBV19,NA,TRBJ2-3,NA
CASSSLRDRVARSRGEAKNIQYF,TGTGCCAGCAGTTCCCTCCGGGACAGGGTAGCACGGAGCCGTGGAGAAGCCAAAAACATTCAGTACTTC,TRBV28,NA,TRBJ2-4,TRBD1
CASSLTSGYEQYF,TGTGCCAGCAGTTTAACTAGCGGCTACGAGCAGTACTTC,TRBV12-3/TRBV12-4,NA,TRBJ2-7,TRBD2
CASRGRNTGELFF,TGTGCCAGCAGGGGGAGGAACACCGGGGAGCTGTTTTTT,TRBV28,NA,TRBJ2-2,NA
CASSLVTGAPTDTQYF,TGTGCCAGTAGTCTAGTGACAGGGGCCCCCACAGATACGCAGTATTTT,TRBV19,NA,TRBJ2-3,TRBD1
CASRTQGIGADTQYF,TGCGCCAGCAGAACACAGGGGATTGGGGCAGATACGCAGTATTTT,TRBV5-1,few,TRBJ2-3,TRBD1
CATSGYLNYNEQFF,TGTGCCACCAGTGGATACCTTAACTACAATGAGCAGTTCTTC,TRBV24-1,NA,TRBJ2-1,NA
CASKSRGLGDEKLFF,TGTGCCAGCAAGAGTAGGGGGCTTGGGGATGAAAAACTGTTTTTT,TRBV28,NA,TRBJ1-4,TRBD1
CSVESRGSYNEQFF,TGCAGCGTTGAAAGTAGGGGGTCGTACAATGAGCAGTTCTTC,TRBV29-1,NA,TRBJ2-1,NA
CASSPNPNNEQFF,TGTGCCAGCTCACCAAATCCAAACAATGAGCAGTTCTTC,TRBV18,NA,TRBJ2-1,NA
CASSLRQGTNVLTF,TGTGCCAGCAGTTTAAGACAGGGTACCAACGTCCTGACTTTC,TRBV28,NA,TRBJ2-6,TRBD1
CASSQGSGRTGELFF,TGTGCCAGCAGCCAAGGATCCGGACGGACCGGGGAGCTGTTTTTT,TRBV7-8,NA,TRBJ2-2,NA
CASGLGGPGNTIYF,TGTGCTAGTGGTTTAGGGGGGCCGGGAAACACCATATATTTT,TRBV12-5,NA,TRBJ1-3,NA
CATSRDRVSYEQYF,TGTGCCACCAGCAGAGACAGGGTGAGCTACGAGCAGTACTTC,TRBV15,NA,TRBJ2-7,NA
CASSPVSGGGNQPQHF,TGTGCCAGCTCACCAGTTTCCGGGGGAGGCAATCAGCCCCAGCATTTT,TRBV18,NA,TRBJ1-5,NA
CASSTDGSSGNTIYF,TGTGCCAGCAGCACGGACGGGAGCTCTGGAAACACCATATATTTT,TRBV11-3,NA,TRBJ1-3,NA
CASSSTSGANTGELFF,TGTGCCAGCAGCTCTACTAGCGGGGCGAACACCGGGGAGCTGTTTTTT,TRBV9,NA,TRBJ2-2,TRBD2
CASSQGKWDVNYGYTF,TGTGCCAGCAGCCAAGGGAAGTGGGACGTTAACTATGGCTACACCTTC,TRBV3-1/TRBV3-2,NA,TRBJ1-2,NA
CSVPLRGTGSSYNEQFF,TGCAGCGTTCCTCTCAGAGGGACTGGGAGCTCCTACAATGAGCAGTTCTTC,TRBV29-1,NA,TRBJ2-1,NA
CASSPGTEIFNEQFF,TGTGCCAGCAGCCCCGGGACAGAAATATTCAATGAGCAGTTCTTC,TRBV5-5,once,TRBJ2-1,TRBD1
CASSEEASGSYEQFF,TGTGCCAGCAGTGAAGAGGCTAGCGGGAGTTATGAGCAGTTCTTC,TRBV6-1,NA,TRBJ2-1,TRBD2
CASSPKTGRGGVLRGYTF,TGTGCCAGCAGCCCAAAAACGGGCAGGGGTGGTGTCTTGCGCGGCTACACCTTC,TRBV21-1,NA,TRBJ1-2,NA
CASSAGGGTLDTQYF,TGTGCCAGCAGCGCCGGCGGGGGGACGTTAGATACGCAGTATTTT,TRBV3-1/TRBV3-2,NA,TRBJ2-3,TRBD2
CASRATGPMDIQYF,TGTGCCAGCAGAGCGACAGGCCCAATGGACATTCAGTACTTC,TRBV7-9,NA,TRBJ2-4,NA
CASSYEFAYEQYF,TGTGCCAGCAGTTACGAGTTCGCCTACGAGCAGTACTTC,TRBV6-2/TRBV6-3,NA,TRBJ2-7,NA
CASSRRSGSYEQYF,TGTGCCAGCAGCCGTCGGAGCGGCTCCTACGAGCAGTACTTC,TRBV7-2,NA,TRBJ2-7,NA
CASSDGQGKNQPQHF,TGTGCCAGTAGCGATGGACAGGGGAAAAATCAGCCCCAGCATTTT,TRBV19,NA,TRBJ1-5,TRBD1
CASSLGGGAEAFF,TGTGCCAGCAGTTTAGGGGGGGGCGCTGAAGCTTTCTTT,TRBV27,NA,TRBJ1-1,NA
CASSFGTGLDEQYF,TGTGCCAGCAGCTTCGGGACAGGGCTCGACGAGCAGTACTTC,TRBV5-6,NA,TRBJ2-7,TRBD1
CASSLSPETLDTQYF,TGCGCCAGCAGCTTGAGTCCTGAGACTTTAGATACGCAGTATTTT,TRBV5-1,NA,TRBJ2-3,NA
CASTQSPGPHFMNTEAFF,TGTGCCAGCACCCAAAGTCCGGGACCCCATTTCATGAACACTGAAGCTTTCTTT,TRBV6-8,NA,TRBJ1-1,NA
CASSLPDRDTGELFF,TGTGCCAGCAGCTTACCGGACAGGGACACCGGGGAGCTGTTTTTT,TRBV7-9,NA,TRBJ2-2,TRBD1
CASSSRTVGGVGYTF,TGTGCCAGCAGTTCCAGGACAGTTGGGGGGGTCGGCTACACCTTC,TRBV28,NA,TRBJ1-2,NA
CASSLIGQALTNEKLFF,TGTGCCAGCAGCTTGATAGGTCAGGCTCTAACTAATGAAAAACTGTTTTTT,TRBV5-5,few,TRBJ1-4,NA
CASSLASGSAYNEQFF,TGTGCCAGCAGCTTAGCTAGCGGGAGTGCCTACAATGAGCAGTTCTTC,TRBV11-3,NA,TRBJ2-1,TRBD2